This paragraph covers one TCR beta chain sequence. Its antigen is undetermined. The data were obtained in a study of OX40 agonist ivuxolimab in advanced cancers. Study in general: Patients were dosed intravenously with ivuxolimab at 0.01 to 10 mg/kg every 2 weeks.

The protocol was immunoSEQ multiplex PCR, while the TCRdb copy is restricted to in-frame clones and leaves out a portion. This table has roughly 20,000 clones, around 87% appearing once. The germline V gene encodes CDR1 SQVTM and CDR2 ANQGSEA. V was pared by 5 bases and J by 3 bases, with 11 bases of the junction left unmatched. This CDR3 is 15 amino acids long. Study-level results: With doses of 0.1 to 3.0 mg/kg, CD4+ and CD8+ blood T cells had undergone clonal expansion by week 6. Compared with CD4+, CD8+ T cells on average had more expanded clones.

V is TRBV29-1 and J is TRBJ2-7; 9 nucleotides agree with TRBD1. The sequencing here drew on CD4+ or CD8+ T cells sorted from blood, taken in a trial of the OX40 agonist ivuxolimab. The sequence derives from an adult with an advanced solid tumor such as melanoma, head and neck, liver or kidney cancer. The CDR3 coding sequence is TGCAGCGTTTCCGGGACAGGGTTGCAGTTCTACGAGCAGTACTTC. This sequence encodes CSVSGTGLQFYEQYF.